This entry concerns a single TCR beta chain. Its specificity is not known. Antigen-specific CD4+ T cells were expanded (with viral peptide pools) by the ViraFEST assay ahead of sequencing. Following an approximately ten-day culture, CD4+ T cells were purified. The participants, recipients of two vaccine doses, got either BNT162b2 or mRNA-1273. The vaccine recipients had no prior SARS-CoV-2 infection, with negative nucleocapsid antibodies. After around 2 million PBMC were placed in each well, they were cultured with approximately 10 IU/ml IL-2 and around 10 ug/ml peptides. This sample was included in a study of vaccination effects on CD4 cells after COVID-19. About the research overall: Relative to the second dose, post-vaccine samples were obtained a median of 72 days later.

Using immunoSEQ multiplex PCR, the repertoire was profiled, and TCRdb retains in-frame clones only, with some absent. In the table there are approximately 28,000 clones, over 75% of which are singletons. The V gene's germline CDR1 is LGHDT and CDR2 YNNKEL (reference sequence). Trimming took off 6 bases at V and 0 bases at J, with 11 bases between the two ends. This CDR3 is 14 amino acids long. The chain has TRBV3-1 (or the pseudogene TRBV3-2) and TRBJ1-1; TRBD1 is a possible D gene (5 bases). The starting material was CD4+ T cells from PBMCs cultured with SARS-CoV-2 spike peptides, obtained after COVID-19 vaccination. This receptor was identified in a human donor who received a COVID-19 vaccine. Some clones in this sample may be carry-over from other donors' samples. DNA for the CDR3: TGTGCCAGCAGGGACGACAGCATGAACACTGAAGCTTTCTTT. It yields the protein CASRDDSMNTEAFF.